The subject of this entry is one TCR beta chain. Its antigen remains unidentified. These data belong to a study of cytomegalovirus exposure and HLA in healthy donors. Primers: 60 Vbeta forward and 13 Jbeta reverse. Assay used: immunoSEQ multiplex PCR; TCRdb lists only in-frame clones, some missing. The table has 100,000 to 150,000 clones, less than 85% seen once; the top ten hold roughly 20%. V lost 0 bases and J lost 6; bases outside the gene matches: 11. The CDR3 sequence is 16 residues long. Germline CDR1 is SGDLS and CDR2 is YYNGEE. Overall study findings and caveats: In a later analysis, CMV-associated beta chains were mostly HLA-associated, it appeared.

The chain couples TRBV9 to TRBJ1-2; 7 bases fit TRBD1. Sequencing was done on a sample of PBMCs. This receptor was obtained from a man between 18 and 29 years old in good health and CMV-seropositive. CDR3 DNA sequence: TGTGCCAGCAGCGTAGGGGTGGATGAGGGGGCTCATGGCTACACCTTC. It is translated as CASSVGVDEGAHGYTF.